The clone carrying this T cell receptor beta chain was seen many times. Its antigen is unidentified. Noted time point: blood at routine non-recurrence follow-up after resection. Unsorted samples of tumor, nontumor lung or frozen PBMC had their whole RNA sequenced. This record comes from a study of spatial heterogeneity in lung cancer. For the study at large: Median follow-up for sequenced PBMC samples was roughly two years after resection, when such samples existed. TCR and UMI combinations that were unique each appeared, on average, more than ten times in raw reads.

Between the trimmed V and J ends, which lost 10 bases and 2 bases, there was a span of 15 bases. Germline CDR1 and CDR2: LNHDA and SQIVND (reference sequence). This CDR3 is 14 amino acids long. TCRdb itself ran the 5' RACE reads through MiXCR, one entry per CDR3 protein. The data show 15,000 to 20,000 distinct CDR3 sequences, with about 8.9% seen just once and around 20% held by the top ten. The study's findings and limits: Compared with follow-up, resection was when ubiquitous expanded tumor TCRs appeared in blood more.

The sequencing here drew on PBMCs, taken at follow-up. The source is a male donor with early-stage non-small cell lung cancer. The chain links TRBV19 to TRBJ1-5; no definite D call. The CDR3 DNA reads TGTGCCACCCGAGTGGTAGTAGGCAATCAGCCCCAGCATTTT. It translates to CATRVVVGNQPQHF.